This T cell receptor beta chain stems from a study of blood T cells in healthy people across ages. Study-wide points: With age, beta diversity per million T cells declined roughly linearly, significantly by 35 to 40.

The CDR3 is 11 residues long. V gave up 11 bases and J gave up 6 bases, with 11 bases separating them. Primers used in a second PCR of roughly 6 to 11 cycles were a sample-barcoded 5' primer and a J-beta primer mix. Tagging of each cDNA molecule was performed by a template-switch adaptor with 12 random nucleotides. Each CDR3 protein gets one entry after TCRdb re-called the 5' RACE reads with MiXCR. In the table there are around 1.1 million distinct CDR3 sequences, roughly two fifths of which are singletons. Researchers collected about 9.7 milliliters of peripheral blood from every single donor. As to this clonotype: Its antigen is unknown.

This chain connects TRBV12-3 or TRBV12-4 to TRBJ2-1; D uncertain. The sequence came from a man aged 18 to 30 in good health. Sequenced: blood. For the CDR3, the DNA is TGTGCCGCCTACCGAGCCAATGAGCAGTTCTTC. The encoded protein is CAAYRANEQFF.